The 23 T cell receptor beta chains below all came from one sample that was sequenced in a study of blood T cells in healthy people across ages. The second PCR ran roughly 6 to 11 cycles with a sample-barcoded 5' primer and J-beta primers. Each CDR3 protein gets one entry after TCRdb re-called the 5' RACE reads with MiXCR. The top ten clones hold approximately 2.1% of a sample with 1.5 million to 2 million distinct CDR3 sequences, approximately 50% of them seen once. The sequencing input was blood. The receptors here all came from a woman between 40 and 50 years old in good health.

In regard to this clonotype: The junction departs from the called germline gene at one end, perhaps through a read error. The CDR3 reads CASSLPDPQEIQYF. The CDR3 DNA reads as TGCGCCAGCAGCCTGCCAGATCCCCAAGAGATCCAGTACTTC. This chain links TRBV5-1 with TRBJ2-5; D gene ambiguous. Germline CDR1 and CDR2: SGHRS and YFSETQ. CDR3 length: 14 amino acids.

This clonotype was detected a few times. The chain joins TRBV29-1 to TRBJ2-5, with 8 bases identical to TRBD1. Germline CDR1 SQVTM, CDR2 ANQGSEA. This CDR3 is built from 13 residues. V trimming: 6 bases; J trimming: 5 bases; junction bases outside the gene matches: 8. CDR3 sequence (DNA): TGCAGCGTCTTGACAGGGGCACGGGAGACCCAGTACTTC. Protein: CSVLTGARETQYF.

The rearrangement uses TRBV25-1 and TRBJ1-2, with a possible D match to TRBD1 (5 bases). This CDR3 has 12 residues. Germline assignment: CDR1 MGHDK and CDR2 SYGVNS. V was cut by 9 bases and J by 4 bases, with 12 bases left in between. The DNA for the CDR3 is TGTGCCAGTAAAACGGGGACCTATGGCTACACCTTC. Its protein is CASKTGTYGYTF.

This clonotype was seen more than once but under ten times. The rearrangement uses TRBV20-1 and TRBJ2-3; 10 positions agree with TRBD2. Germline loops: CDR1 DFQATT, CDR2 SNEGSKA (reference sequence). This CDR3 is built from 15 residues. V shed 2 bases and J 8 bases; nucleotides not matched to a gene: 10. The CDR3 bases are TGCAGTGCTAGATATCAGCGGGGGGGCCTAGGTACGCAGTATTTT. Protein sequence: CSARYQRGGLGTQYF.

This chain joins TRBV7-2 and TRBJ1-4; maybe TRBD1 (6 bases). Looked up from germline, CDR1 is SGHTA and CDR2 is FQGNSA. V was trimmed by 5 bases and J by 3 bases, leaving 13 bases between them. This CDR3 is built from 15 residues. CDR3 coding DNA: TGTGCCAGCAGCGCCCAGGGGTTGGCTAATGAAAAACTGTTTTTT. This translates into CASSAQGLANEKLFF. Using reference TRBV7-2 and TRBJ1-4 for the parts outside the CDR3, the full variable domain is GAGVSQSPSNKVTEKGKDVELRCDPISGHTALYWYRQSLGQGLEFLIYFQGNSAPDKSGLPSDRFSAERTGGSVSTLTIQRTQQEDSAVYLCASSAQGLANEKLFFGSGTQLSVL.

To note about this clonotype: A much larger clone differs by one base, so this may be a read error. The chain is built from TRBV12-3 or TRBV12-4 and TRBJ2-1; either TRBD1 or TRBD2 may fit D (5 bases each). This CDR3 spans 14 amino acids. Trimming stripped 5 bases from V and 10 bases from J, with 18 bases between. The CDR3: CASSVRDGPYEQFF. CDR3 coding DNA: TGTGCCAGCAGTGTCCGGGACGGGCCCTACGAGCAGTTCTTC.

V and J are TRBV28 and TRBJ2-7, with 7 bases matching TRBD1. V shed 6 bases, J shed 2 bases, and the junction held 7 bases outside the gene matches. Germline values: CDR1 MDHEN, CDR2 SYDVKM. The CDR3 is made up of 14 amino acids. The CDR3 region has the DNA TGTGCCAGCAGACATGACAGGGAAACCTACGAGCAGTACTTC. This codes for CASRHDRETYEQYF.

V usage is TRBV20-1 and J usage is TRBJ2-5; possibly TRBD1 or TRBD2 for D (5 bases each). This CDR3 is 15 amino acids long. Germline V lookup: CDR1 DFQATT, CDR2 SNEGSKA (reference sequence). V was shortened by 0 bases and J by 3 bases, with 14 bases between the two germline ends. This CDR3 is CSARELQVGEETQYF. The CDR3 DNA reads TGCAGTGCTAGAGAGCTACAGGTGGGAGAAGAGACCCAGTACTTC.

This chain connects TRBV20-1 to TRBJ2-7; TRBD1 matches 7 bases. V was pared by 1 base and J by 3 bases, with 9 bases of the junction left unmatched. CDR1 and CDR2 from the germline V gene are DFQATT and SNEGSKA (reference sequence). CDR3 length equals 15 residues. DNA of the CDR3: TGCAGTGCTAGAGTTGCATCCGGGACAGTCTACGAGCAGTACTTC. Protein product: CSARVASGTVYEQYF.

In its sample, this clonotype was seen a few times. The chain has TRBV27 and TRBJ2-4; D perhaps matches TRBD2 (5 bases). The CDR3 consists of 13 residues. The V end was cut by 5 bases, the J end by 8 bases, with 13 bases between. Per germline, CDR1 MNHEY and CDR2 SMNVEV (reference sequence). The CDR3 reads CASSPRRADIQYF. As DNA, the CDR3 is TGTGCCAGCAGTCCCCGGCGAGCGGACATTCAGTACTTC.

Only a few counts were recorded for this clonotype. This sequence joins TRBV6-6 and TRBJ2-5, with D unclear. This CDR3 is 14 amino acids long. V was clipped by 0 bases and J by 2 bases, with 7 bases between them. The germline V gene encodes CDR1 MNHNY and CDR2 SVGAGI (reference sequence). CDR3 in amino acids: CASSYSGKQETQYF. In DNA, the CDR3 is TGTGCCAGCAGTTACTCCGGCAAGCAAGAGACCCAGTACTTC.

V and J are TRBV7-2 and TRBJ1-6; 9 positions agree with TRBD1. This CDR3 has 16 amino acids. J gave up 6 bases and V 2 bases, and 5 bases lay outside the gene matches. Germline V gives CDR1 SGHTA, CDR2 FQGNSA. The CDR3 DNA sequence: TGTGCCAGCAGCTTATCCGGGACAGGGTTTAATTCACCCCTCCACTTT. This codes for CASSLSGTGFNSPLHF.

The table lists this clonotype with a few counts. This chain links TRBV7-9 with TRBJ2-7; 10 nucleotides line up with TRBD1. The germline V gene has CDR1 SEHNR and CDR2 FQNEAQ (reference sequence). J was trimmed by 2 bases and V by 3 bases; bases with no gene match: 7. The CDR3 spans 16 residues. The CDR3 spells CASSFSPGQGTYEQYF. CDR3 nucleotide sequence: TGTGCCAGCAGCTTCTCACCGGGACAGGGGACCTACGAGCAGTACTTC.

The chain recombines TRBV27 with TRBJ1-2, with D possibly matching TRBD1 (6 bases). Trimming cost V 6 bases and J 4 bases, with 15 bases left between them. The CDR3 contains 14 residues. Germline CDR1 MNHEY, CDR2 SMNVEV (reference sequence). Written as DNA, the CDR3 is TGTGCCAGCAGAGAGGCAGGGGCTGGCTATGGCTACACCTTC. Protein sequence: CASREAGAGYGYTF.

This clonotype turned up a few times. At one of its ends the junction is not consistent with the germline gene, which may arise from a read error. This chain links TRBV5-1 with TRBJ1-1; D is unclear. CDR1 SGHRS and CDR2 YFSETQ come from the germline V gene. The CDR3 is 14 residues long. CDR3 in DNA: TGCGCCGGCAGCTTGTTCCAATCTAACACTGAAGCTTTCTTT. It specifies CAGSLFQSNTEAFF. Complete variable domain (other parts from reference TRBV5-1 and TRBJ1-1): KAGVTQTPRYLIKTRGQQVTLSCSPISGHRSVSWYQQTPGQGLQFLFEYFSETQRNKGNFPGRFSGRQFSNSRSEMNVSTLELGDSALYLCAGSLFQSNTEAFFGQGTRLTVV.

The chain couples TRBV5-6 to TRBJ1-2; D is perhaps TRBD1 (5 bases). The CDR3 loop spans 13 amino acids. Trimming left V 1 base short and J 8 bases short, with 12 bases between. Germline V CDR1 and CDR2: SGHDT, YYEEEE. The CDR3 bases are TGTGCCAGCAGCTTGTCCAGGGACGGGGGCTACACCTTC. Amino acids: CASSLSRDGGYTF.

In the case of this clonotype: The junction shows a germline mismatch at one end, possibly a read error. The gene calls are TRBV4-3 and TRBJ2-4; D tentatively fits TRBD1 or TRBD2 (6 bases each). The CDR3 spans 15 residues. CDR1 LGHNA and CDR2 YSLEER come from the germline V gene. The CDR3 loop is CTSSQGGLAKNIQYF. The CDR3 DNA reads TGCACCAGCAGCCAAGGGGGGTTAGCCAAAAACATTCAGTACTTC.

This chain uses TRBV20-1 with TRBJ1-2, with 8 bases fitting TRBD1. Germline V CDR1 and CDR2: DFQATT, SNEGSKA (reference sequence). The length of the CDR3 is 15 residues. With V trimmed by 3 bases and J by 4 bases, 10 bases remained unmatched. The CDR3: CSASGDRTGSYGYTF. The CDR3 coding sequence is TGCAGTGCTAGCGGGGACAGGACAGGGTCCTATGGCTACACCTTC.

The rearrangement uses TRBV7-9 and TRBJ2-1; TRBD1 agrees at 9 bases. The germline V gene has CDR1 SEHNR and CDR2 FQNEAQ (reference sequence). The CDR3 is made up of 16 amino acids. V trimming: 5 bases; J trimming: 7 bases; junction bases outside the gene matches: 12. This CDR3 is CASSRPRDRVENEQFF. CDR3 nucleotide sequence: TGTGCCAGCAGCCGACCCCGGGACAGGGTGGAAAATGAGCAGTTCTTC.

This clonotype has just one count. The chain has TRBV6-5 and TRBJ1-1, with D unclear. The CDR3 length is 15 residues. Germline V gives CDR1 MNHEY, CDR2 SVGAGI. Trimming removed 2 bases at V and 1 base at J, with 11 bases between. DNA of the CDR3: TGTGCCAGCAGTTACATGGGAATGAAGAACACTGAAGCTTTCTTT. It translates to CASSYMGMKNTEAFF.

This clonotype was picked up a small number of times. The rearrangement joins TRBV12-3 or TRBV12-4 to TRBJ2-1; D is perhaps TRBD1 (5 bases). V lost 5 bases, J lost 13 bases, and 18 bases lay in between. The CDR3 length is 13 residues. CDR3 region: CASSGAGPGAQFF. As DNA, the CDR3 is TGTGCCAGCAGTGGGGCAGGGCCGGGCGCCCAGTTCTTC.

This chain uses TRBV5-1 with TRBJ2-1; 8 bases are a match to TRBD2. V gave up 2 bases and J gave up 0 bases; unmatched junction bases: 1. The CDR3 runs to 15 residues. The germline V gene encodes CDR1 SGHRS and CDR2 YFSETQ. This chain's CDR3 is CASSFGTSSYNEQFF. Here the CDR3 DNA reads TGCGCCAGCAGCTTCGGGACTAGCTCCTACAATGAGCAGTTCTTC.

This sequence joins TRBV18 and TRBJ2-3, with a weak D call TRBD2 (6 bases). Trimming removed 3 bases at V and 2 bases at J, with 12 bases between. The germline V gene encodes CDR1 KGHSH and CDR2 LQKENI. This CDR3 contains 15 residues. CDR3 amino acids: CASSPGRRNTDTQYF. DNA of the CDR3: TGTGCCAGCTCACCGGGGAGGCGGAACACAGATACGCAGTATTTT. Together with reference TRBV18 and TRBJ2-3, the CDR3 gives the full variable domain: NAGVMQNPRHLVRRRGQEARLRCSPMKGHSHVYWYRQLPEEGLKFMVYLQKENIIDESGMPKERFSAEFPKEGPSILRIQQVVRGDSAAYFCASSPGRRNTDTQYFGPGTRLTVL.